The present T cell receptor (beta chain) was sequenced within a study of a mutant IDH1 vaccine in newly diagnosed glioma. Study information: Averaging around 40 years of age, treated patients were around 60% male and 37.5% female. Points from the study as a whole: The authors found pseudoprogression apparently unrelated to changes in top peripheral T cell clonotypes.

Germline assignment: CDR1 MDHEN and CDR2 SYDVKM. CDR3 length: 17 residues. After removal of 3 bases from V and 2 bases from J, the junction contained 8 bases not matched to a gene. TCRdb's table, derived via immunoSEQ multiplex PCR, lists solely in-frame clones and lacks some. The data hold 95,000 to 100,000 clones, with roughly 90% observed a single time. Specified time point: baseline, week 1 (first vaccination visit). Treatment defined: pre-vaccination baseline after standard-of-care therapy. With regard to this clone: No antigen is known for it.

The chain carries TRBV28 and TRBJ2-2; TRBD2 matches 8 bases. Sequences were derived from PBMCs, sampled from a glioma patient treated with radiotherapy, temozolomide or both. The TCR was taken from a woman in her forties or fifties with glioma. The CDR3 loop is CASSFPGAGGNTGELFF. Here the CDR3 DNA reads TGTGCCAGCAGTTTCCCCGGGGCGGGAGGTAACACCGGGGAGCTGTTTTTT.